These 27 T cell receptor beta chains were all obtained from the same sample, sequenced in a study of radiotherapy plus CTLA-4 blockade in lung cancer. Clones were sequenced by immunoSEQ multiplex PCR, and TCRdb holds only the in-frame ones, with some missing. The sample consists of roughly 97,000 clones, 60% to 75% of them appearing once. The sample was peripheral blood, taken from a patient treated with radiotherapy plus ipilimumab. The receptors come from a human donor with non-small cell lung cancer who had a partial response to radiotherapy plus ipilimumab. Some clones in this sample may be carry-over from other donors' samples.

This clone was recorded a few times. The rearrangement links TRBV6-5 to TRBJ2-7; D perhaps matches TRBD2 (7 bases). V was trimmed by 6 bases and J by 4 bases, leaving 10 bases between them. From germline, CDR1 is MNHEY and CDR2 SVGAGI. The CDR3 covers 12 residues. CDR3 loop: CASRGGEYEQYF. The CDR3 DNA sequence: TGTGCCAGCAGAGGGGGGGAGTACGAGCAGTACTTC.

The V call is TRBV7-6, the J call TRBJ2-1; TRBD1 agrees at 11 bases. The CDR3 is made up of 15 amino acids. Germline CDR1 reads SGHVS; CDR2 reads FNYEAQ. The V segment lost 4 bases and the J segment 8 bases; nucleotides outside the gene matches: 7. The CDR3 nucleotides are TGTGCCAGCAGCTCCGGACAGGGGGCTTACCATGAGCAGTTCTTC. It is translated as CASSSGQGAYHEQFF.

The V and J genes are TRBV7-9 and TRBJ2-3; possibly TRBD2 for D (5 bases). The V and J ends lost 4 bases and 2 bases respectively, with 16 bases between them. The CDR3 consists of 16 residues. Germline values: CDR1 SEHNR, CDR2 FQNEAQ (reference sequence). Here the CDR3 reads CASSSITSSVTDTQYF. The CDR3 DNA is TGTGCCAGCAGCTCCATAACTAGTTCGGTCACAGATACGCAGTATTTT.

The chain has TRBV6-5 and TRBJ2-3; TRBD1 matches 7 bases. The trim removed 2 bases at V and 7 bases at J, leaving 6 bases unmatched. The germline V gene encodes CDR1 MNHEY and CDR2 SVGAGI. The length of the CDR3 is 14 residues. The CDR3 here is CASSYVDRQNTQYF. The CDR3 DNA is TGTGCCAGCAGTTACGTGGACAGGCAAAATACGCAGTATTTT.

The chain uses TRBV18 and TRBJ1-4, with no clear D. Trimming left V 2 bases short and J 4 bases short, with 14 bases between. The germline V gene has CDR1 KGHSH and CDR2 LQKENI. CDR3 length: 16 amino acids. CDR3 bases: TGTGCCAGCTCACCAGCCGTCAACAGTCTTAATGAAAAACTGTTTTTT. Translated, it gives CASSPAVNSLNEKLFF.

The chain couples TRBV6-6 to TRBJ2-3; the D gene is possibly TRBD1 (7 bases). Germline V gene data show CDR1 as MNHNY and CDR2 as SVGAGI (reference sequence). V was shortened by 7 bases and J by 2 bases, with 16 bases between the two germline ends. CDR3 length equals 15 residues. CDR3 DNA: TGTGCCAGCACGGCGACAGGGCGGGACACAGATACGCAGTATTTT. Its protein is CASTATGRDTDTQYF.

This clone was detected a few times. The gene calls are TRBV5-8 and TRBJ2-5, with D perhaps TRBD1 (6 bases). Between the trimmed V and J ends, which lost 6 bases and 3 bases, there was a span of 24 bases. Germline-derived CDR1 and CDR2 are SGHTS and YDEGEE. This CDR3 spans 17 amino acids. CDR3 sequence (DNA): TGTGCCAGCATTTACGGAGATCAACAGGGATGGGAAGAGACCCAGTACTTC. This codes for CASIYGDQQGWEETQYF.

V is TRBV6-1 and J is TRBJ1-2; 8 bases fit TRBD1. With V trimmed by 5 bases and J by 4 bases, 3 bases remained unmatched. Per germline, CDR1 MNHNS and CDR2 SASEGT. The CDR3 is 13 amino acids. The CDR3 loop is CASSPTGGYGYTF. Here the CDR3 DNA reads TGTGCCAGCAGTCCAACAGGGGGCTATGGCTACACCTTC.

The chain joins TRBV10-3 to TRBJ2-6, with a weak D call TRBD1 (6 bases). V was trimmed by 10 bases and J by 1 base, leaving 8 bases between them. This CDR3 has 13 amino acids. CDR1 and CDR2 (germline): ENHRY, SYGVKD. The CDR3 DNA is TGTGCCACCCAGGGGTCTGGGGCCAACGTCCTGACTTTC. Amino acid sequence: CATQGSGANVLTF.

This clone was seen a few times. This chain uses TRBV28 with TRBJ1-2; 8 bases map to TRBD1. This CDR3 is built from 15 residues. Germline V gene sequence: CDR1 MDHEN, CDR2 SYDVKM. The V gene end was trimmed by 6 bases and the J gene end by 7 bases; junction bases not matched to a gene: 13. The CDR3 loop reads CASSSPGGPGAGYTF. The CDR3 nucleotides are TGTGCCAGCAGCTCACCAGGGGGCCCCGGGGCTGGCTACACCTTC.

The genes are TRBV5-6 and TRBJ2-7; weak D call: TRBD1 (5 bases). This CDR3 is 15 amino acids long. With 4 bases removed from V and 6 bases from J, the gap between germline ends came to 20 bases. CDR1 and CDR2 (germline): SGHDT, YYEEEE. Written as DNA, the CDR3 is TGTGCCAGCAGCCCTGGACCCACAGGATTCCGCGAGCAGTACTTC. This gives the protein CASSPGPTGFREQYF. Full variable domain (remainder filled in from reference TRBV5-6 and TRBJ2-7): DAGVTQSPTHLIKTRGQQVTLRCSPKSGHDTVSWYQQALGQGPQFIFQYYEEEERQRGNFPDRFSGHQFPNYSSELNVNALLLGDSALYLCASSPGPTGFREQYFGPGTRLTVT.

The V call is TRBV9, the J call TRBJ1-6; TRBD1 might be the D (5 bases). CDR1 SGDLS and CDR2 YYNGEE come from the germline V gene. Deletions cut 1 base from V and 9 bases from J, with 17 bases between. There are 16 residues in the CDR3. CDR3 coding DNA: TGTGCCAGCAGCGTATCGAGAGGCCTCGGGGGTTCACCCCTCCACTTT. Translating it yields CASSVSRGLGGSPLHF.

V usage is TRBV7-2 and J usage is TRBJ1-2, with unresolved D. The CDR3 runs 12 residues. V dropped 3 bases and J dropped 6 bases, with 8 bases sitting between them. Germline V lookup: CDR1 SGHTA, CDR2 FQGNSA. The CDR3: CASSLRVNGYTF. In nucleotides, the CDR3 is TGTGCCAGCAGCTTGAGGGTTAATGGCTACACCTTC. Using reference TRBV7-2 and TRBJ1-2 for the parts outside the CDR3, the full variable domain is GAGVSQSPSNKVTEKGKDVELRCDPISGHTALYWYRQSLGQGLEFLIYFQGNSAPDKSGLPSDRFSAERTGGSVSTLTIQRTQQEDSAVYLCASSLRVNGYTFGSGTRLTVV.

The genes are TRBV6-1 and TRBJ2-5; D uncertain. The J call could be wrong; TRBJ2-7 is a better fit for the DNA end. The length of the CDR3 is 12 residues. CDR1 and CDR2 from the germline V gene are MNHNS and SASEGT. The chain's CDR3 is CASSATSYEQYF. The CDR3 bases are TGTGCCAGCAGTGCAACTTCTTACGAGCAGTACTTC.

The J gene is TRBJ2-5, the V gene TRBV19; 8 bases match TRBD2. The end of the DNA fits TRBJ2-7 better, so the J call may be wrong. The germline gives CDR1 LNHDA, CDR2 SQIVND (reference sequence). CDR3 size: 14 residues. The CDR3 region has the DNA TGTGCCAGTAGCCTTAGCGGGAACCCCAACGAGCAGTACTTC. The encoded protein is CASSLSGNPNEQYF.

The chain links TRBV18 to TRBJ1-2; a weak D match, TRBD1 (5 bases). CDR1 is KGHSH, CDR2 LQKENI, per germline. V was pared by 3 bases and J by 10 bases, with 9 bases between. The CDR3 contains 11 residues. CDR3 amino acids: CASSPGGDYTF. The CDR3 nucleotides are TGTGCCAGCTCACCCGGAGGGGACTACACCTTC.

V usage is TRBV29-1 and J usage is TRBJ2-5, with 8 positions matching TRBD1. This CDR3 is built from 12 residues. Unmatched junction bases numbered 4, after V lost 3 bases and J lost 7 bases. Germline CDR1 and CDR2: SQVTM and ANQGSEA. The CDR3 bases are TGCAGCGTTGAGGCAGGGACAGGGACCCAGTACTTC. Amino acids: CSVEAGTGTQYF.

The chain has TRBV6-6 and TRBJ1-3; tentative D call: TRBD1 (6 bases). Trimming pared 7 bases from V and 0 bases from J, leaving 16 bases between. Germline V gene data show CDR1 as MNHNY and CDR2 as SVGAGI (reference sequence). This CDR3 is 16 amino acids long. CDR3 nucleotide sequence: TGTGCCAGCAAGACTCGACAGGAGAGCTCTGGAAACACCATATATTTT. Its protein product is CASKTRQESSGNTIYF.

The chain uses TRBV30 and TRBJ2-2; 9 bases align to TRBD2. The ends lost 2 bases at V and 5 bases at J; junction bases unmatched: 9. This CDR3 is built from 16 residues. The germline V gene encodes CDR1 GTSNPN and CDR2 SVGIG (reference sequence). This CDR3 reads CAWSRPSGGFTGELFF. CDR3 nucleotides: TGTGCCTGGAGTCGGCCGAGCGGGGGGTTTACCGGGGAGCTGTTTTTT. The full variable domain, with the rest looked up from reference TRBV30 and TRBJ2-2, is SQTIHQWPATLVQPVGSPLSLECTVEGTSNPNLYWYRQAAGRGLQLLFYSVGIGQISSEVPQNLSASRPQDRQFILSSKKLLLSDSGFYLCAWSRPSGGFTGELFFGEGSRLTVL.

Here the CDR3 reads CASSLDRAYNEQFF. DNA for the CDR3: TGCGCCAGCAGCTTGGACAGGGCCTACAATGAGCAGTTCTTC. The V call is TRBV5-1, the J call TRBJ2-1, with D maybe TRBD1 (6 bases). The CDR3 is 14 amino acids. Germline values: CDR1 SGHRS, CDR2 YFSETQ. With 0 bases removed from V and 2 bases from J, the gap between germline ends came to 6 bases.

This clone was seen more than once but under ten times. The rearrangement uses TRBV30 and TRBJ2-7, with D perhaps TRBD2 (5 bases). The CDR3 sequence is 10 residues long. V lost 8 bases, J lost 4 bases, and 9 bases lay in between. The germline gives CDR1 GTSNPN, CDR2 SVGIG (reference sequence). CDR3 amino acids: CAHGSYEQYF. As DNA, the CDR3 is TGTGCCCATGGGAGTTACGAGCAGTACTTC.

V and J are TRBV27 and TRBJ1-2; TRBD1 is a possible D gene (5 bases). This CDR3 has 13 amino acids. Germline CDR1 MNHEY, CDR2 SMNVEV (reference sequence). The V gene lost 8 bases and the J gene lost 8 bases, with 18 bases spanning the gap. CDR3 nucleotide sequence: TGTGCCAGCGCCCCTGGGGAAAAGGGGGGCTACACCTTC. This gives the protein CASAPGEKGGYTF.

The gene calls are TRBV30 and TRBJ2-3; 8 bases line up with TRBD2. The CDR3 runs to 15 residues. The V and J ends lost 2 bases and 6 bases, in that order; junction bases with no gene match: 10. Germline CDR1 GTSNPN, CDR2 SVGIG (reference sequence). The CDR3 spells CAWSQTGGGWDTQYF. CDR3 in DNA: TGTGCCTGGAGTCAAACGGGGGGGGGTTGGGATACGCAGTATTTT.

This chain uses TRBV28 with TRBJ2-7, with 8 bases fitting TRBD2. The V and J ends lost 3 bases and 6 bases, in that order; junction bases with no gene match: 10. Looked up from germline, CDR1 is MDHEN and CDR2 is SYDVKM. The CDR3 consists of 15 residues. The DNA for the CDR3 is TGTGCCAGCAGTTTCGTGACTAGCGCTTATCTCGAGCAGTACTTC. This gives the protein CASSFVTSAYLEQYF.

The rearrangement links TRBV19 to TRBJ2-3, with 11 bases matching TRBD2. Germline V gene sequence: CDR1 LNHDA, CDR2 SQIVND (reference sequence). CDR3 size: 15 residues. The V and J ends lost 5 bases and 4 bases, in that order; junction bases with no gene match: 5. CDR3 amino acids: CASSPTSGEADTQYF. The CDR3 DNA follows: TGTGCCAGTAGTCCGACTAGCGGGGAAGCAGATACGCAGTATTTT.

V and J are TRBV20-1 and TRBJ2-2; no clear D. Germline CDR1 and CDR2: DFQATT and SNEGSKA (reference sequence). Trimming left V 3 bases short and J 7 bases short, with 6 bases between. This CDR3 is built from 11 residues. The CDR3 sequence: CSASRVGELFF. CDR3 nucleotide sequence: TGCAGTGCTAGCCGGGTCGGGGAGCTGTTTTTT.

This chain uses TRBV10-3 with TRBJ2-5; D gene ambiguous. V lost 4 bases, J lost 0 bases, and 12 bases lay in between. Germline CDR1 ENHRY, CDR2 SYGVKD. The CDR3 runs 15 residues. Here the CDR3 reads CAISATTPYQETQYF. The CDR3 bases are TGTGCCATCAGTGCCACGACACCGTACCAAGAGACCCAGTACTTC.